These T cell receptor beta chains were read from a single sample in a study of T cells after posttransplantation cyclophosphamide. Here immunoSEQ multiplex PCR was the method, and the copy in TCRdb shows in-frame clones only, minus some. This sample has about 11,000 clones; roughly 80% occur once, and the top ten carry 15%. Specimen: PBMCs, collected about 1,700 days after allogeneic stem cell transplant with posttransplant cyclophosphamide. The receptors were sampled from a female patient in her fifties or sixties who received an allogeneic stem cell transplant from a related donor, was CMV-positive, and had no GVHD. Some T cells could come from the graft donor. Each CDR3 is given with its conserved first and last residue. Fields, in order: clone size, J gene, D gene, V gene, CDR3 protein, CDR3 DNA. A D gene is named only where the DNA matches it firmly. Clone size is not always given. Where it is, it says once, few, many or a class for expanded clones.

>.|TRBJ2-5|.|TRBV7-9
CASSSPETGMRETQYF
TGTGCCAGCAGCTCACCAGAAACAGGGATGCGAGAGACCCAGTACTTC
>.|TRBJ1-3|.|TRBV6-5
CASSYGQGSGNTIYF
TGTGCCAGCAGTTACGGGCAGGGCTCTGGAAACACCATATATTTT
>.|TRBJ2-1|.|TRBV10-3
CAISGVTSEGYNEQFF
TGTGCCATCAGTGGGGTAACCTCGGAGGGCTACAATGAGCAGTTCTTC
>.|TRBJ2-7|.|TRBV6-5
CASRRTVSYEQYF
TGTGCCAGCAGACGGACAGTCTCCTACGAGCAGTACTTC
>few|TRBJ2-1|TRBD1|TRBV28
CASSFGTGRYEQFF
TGTGCCAGCAGTTTTGGGACAGGGAGGTATGAGCAGTTCTTC
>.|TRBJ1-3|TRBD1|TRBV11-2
CASRGGQGYGTTIYF
TGTGCCAGCAGGGGGGGACAGGGGTATGGAACCACCATATATTTT
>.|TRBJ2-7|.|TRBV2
CASREGGFRPDEQYF
TGTGCCAGCAGAGAGGGAGGCTTCCGCCCCGACGAGCAGTACTTC
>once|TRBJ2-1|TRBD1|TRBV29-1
CSVAQTGEPYNEQFF
TGCAGCGTTGCCCAAACAGGGGAACCCTACAATGAGCAGTTCTTC
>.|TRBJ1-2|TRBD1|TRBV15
CATSRGDRVYGYTF
TGTGCCACCAGCAGGGGGGACAGGGTCTATGGCTACACCTTC
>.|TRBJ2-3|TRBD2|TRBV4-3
CASSQEGREGTDTQYF
TGCGCCAGCAGCCAAGAGGGGCGGGAGGGCACAGATACGCAGTATTTT
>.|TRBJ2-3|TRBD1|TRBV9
CASSVAPRDRGTDTQYF
TGTGCCAGCAGCGTAGCACCCCGGGACAGGGGCACAGATACGCAGTATTTT
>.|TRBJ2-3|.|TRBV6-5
CASSYSASTDTQYF
TGTGCCAGCAGTTACTCGGCTAGCACAGATACGCAGTATTTT
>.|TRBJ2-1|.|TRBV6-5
CASSYGRPGSNEQFF
TGTGCCAGCAGTTACGGTCGTCCGGGAAGCAATGAGCAGTTCTTC
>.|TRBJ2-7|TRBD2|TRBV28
CATEREGRAYEQYF
TGTGCCACCGAGCGGGAGGGTCGCGCCTACGAGCAGTACTTC
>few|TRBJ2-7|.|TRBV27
CASSLTRDIQRGHYEQYF
TGTGCCAGCAGTTTAACCCGGGACATCCAACGGGGTCATTACGAGCAGTACTTC
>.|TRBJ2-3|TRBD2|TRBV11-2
CASSGLAGADTQYF
TGTGCCAGCTCGGGACTAGCGGGAGCAGATACGCAGTATTTT
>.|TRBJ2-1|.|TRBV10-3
CAISESDEQFF
TGTGCCATCAGTGAGTCCGATGAGCAGTTCTTC
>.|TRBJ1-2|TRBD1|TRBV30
CAWSASDRGRFGYTF
TGTGCCTGGAGTGCTTCAGACAGGGGGCGGTTTGGCTACACCTTC
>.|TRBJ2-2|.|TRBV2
CASSGGASGTGELFF
TGTGCCAGCAGTGGTGGGGCTTCGGGCACCGGGGAGCTGTTTTTT
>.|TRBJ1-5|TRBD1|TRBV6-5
CASKTGGQPQHF
TGTGCCAGCAAAACAGGGGGTCAGCCCCAGCATTTT
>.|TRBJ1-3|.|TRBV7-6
CASSLDPYGSGNTIYF
TGTGCCAGCAGCTTAGACCCCTACGGCTCTGGAAACACCATATATTTT
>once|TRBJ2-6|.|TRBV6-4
CASREGTGANVLTF
TGTGCCAGCAGGGAGGGTACTGGGGCCAACGTCCTGACTTTC
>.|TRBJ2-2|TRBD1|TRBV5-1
CASSWGQGDTGELFF
TGCGCCAGCAGCTGGGGACAGGGAGACACCGGGGAGCTGTTTTTT
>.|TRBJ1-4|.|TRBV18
CASSRGMGNEKLFF
TGTGCCAGCTCACGAGGGATGGGGAATGAAAAACTGTTTTTT
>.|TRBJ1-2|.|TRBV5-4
CASSVQGLYGYTF
TGTGCCAGCAGCGTACAGGGTCTCTATGGCTACACCTTC
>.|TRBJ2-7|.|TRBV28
CASSFRDEQYF
TGTGCCAGCAGTTTCCGGGACGAGCAGTACTTC
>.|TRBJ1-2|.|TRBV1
CTSSQDKGQGESNYGYTF
TGCACCAGCAGCCAAGACAAGGGACAGGGGGAGTCTAACTATGGCTACACCTTC
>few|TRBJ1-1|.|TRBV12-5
CASGLVLGIAFF
TGTGCTAGTGGTTTGGTACTCGGGATAGCTTTCTTT
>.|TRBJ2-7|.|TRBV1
CTSSQKPSGSWGEQYF
TGCACCAGCAGCCAGAAGCCTAGCGGGAGTTGGGGCGAGCAGTACTTC
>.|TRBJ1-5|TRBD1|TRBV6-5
CASSQTGVHQPQHF
TGTGCCAGCAGCCAGACAGGGGTTCATCAGCCCCAGCATTTT
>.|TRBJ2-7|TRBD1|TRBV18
CASSPEPTGLYEQYF
TGTGCCAGCTCCCCAGAACCGACAGGGCTCTACGAGCAGTACTTC
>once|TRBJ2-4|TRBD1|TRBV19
CASSIWGQGENLAKNIQYF
TGTGCCAGTAGTATTTGGGGACAGGGGGAGAACCTAGCCAAAAACATTCAGTACTTC
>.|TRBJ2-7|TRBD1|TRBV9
CASSRQGRGEQYF
TGTGCCAGCAGCCGACAGGGGAGAGGCGAGCAGTACTTC
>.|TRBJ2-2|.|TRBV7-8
CASSSEHQIDRELFF
TGTGCCAGCAGCTCCGAACACCAAATAGACAGGGAGCTGTTTTTT
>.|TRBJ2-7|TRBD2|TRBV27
CASSSPLKTSGETYEQYF
TGTGCCAGCAGTTCCCCCCTCAAGACTAGCGGGGAAACCTACGAGCAGTACTTC
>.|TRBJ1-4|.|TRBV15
CATSRFNRAYGKLFF
TGTGCCACCAGCAGATTTAACAGGGCTTATGGGAAACTGTTTTTT
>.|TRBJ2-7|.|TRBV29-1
CSVEGWLGRREQYF
TGCAGCGTTGAAGGTTGGTTGGGGAGGAGGGAGCAGTACTTC
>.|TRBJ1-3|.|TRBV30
CAWSAARGPGNTIYF
TGTGCCTGGAGCGCCGCCAGGGGACCAGGAAACACCATATATTTT
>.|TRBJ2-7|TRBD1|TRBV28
CASPPEAGGFYEQYF
TGTGCCAGCCCTCCCGAGGCAGGGGGTTTTTACGAGCAGTACTTC
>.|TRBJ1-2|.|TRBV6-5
CASRGEGQLYGYTF
TGTGCCAGCAGAGGTGAAGGACAGCTATATGGCTACACCTTC
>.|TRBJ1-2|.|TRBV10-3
CAISDRGEGYTF
TGTGCCATCAGTGACAGGGGCGAGGGCTACACCTTC
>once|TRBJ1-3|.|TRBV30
CAWSVPAGNTIYF
TGTGCCTGGAGTGTACCAGCTGGAAACACCATATATTTT
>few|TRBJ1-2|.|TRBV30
CAWSVRGNYGYTF
TGTGCCTGGAGCGTACGGGGGAACTATGGCTACACCTTC
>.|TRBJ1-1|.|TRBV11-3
CASSLYGNTEAFF
TGTGCCAGCAGCTTATACGGTAATACTGAAGCTTTCTTT
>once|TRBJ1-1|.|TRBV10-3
CAISDRNTEAFF
TGTGCCATCTCGGACAGGAACACTGAAGCTTTCTTT
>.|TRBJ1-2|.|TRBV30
CAWSPDQQGSGGYTF
TGTGCCTGGAGCCCAGATCAGCAGGGGTCGGGTGGCTACACCTTC
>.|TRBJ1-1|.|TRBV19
CASSVSGYNTEAFF
TGTGCCAGTAGTGTATCAGGGTATAACACTGAAGCTTTCTTT
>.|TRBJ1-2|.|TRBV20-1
CRSSRVYGYTF
TGCAGGTCGAGCAGGGTATATGGCTACACCTTC
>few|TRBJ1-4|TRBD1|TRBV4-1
CASSQEPGQDEKLFF
TGCGCCAGCAGCCAAGAACCGGGACAGGATGAAAAACTGTTTTTT
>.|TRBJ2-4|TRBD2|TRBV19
CASSAEAGGYIQYF
TGTGCCAGTAGCGCAGAAGCGGGAGGTTACATTCAGTACTTC
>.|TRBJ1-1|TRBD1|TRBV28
CASREQGELAEAFF
TGTGCCAGCAGGGAACAGGGGGAACTCGCTGAAGCTTTCTTT
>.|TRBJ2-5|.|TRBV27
CASRPPSGTQYF
TGTGCCAGCAGACCTCCGTCGGGGACCCAGTACTTC
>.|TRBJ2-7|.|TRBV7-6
CASSLVSGVGEVEQYF
TGTGCCAGCAGCCTCGTTAGCGGAGTAGGTGAGGTTGAGCAGTACTTC
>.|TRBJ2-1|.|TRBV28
CASSLFLRENYNEQFF
TGTGCCAGCAGTTTGTTTTTGCGGGAAAACTACAATGAGCAGTTCTTC
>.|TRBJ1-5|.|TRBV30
CAWSVGPQPQHF
TGTGCCTGGAGTGTGGGGCCTCAGCCCCAGCATTTT
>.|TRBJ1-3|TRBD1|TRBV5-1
CASSPTTGGLDTIYF
TGCGCCAGCAGCCCCACGACAGGGGGCTTGGACACCATATATTTT
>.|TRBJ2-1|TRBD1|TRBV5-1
CASSRDSYNEQFF
TGCGCCAGCAGCCGGGACAGCTACAATGAGCAGTTCTTC